This is a list of T cell receptor beta chains from one sample in a study of cytomegalovirus exposure and HLA in healthy donors. Assay used: immunoSEQ multiplex PCR; TCRdb lists only in-frame clones, some missing. The data contain under 250,000 clones, over 75% of them singletons. Sequencing was done on a sample of PBMCs. Receptors originate from a woman aged 18-30 years in good health and CMV-seropositive. The CDR3 runs from the conserved cysteine through the conserved F or W. Fields, in order: J gene, V gene, D gene, CDR3 length, clone size, CDR3 DNA, CDR3 protein. A D gene is named only where the DNA matches it firmly. Size is stated for part of the rows, as once, few or many counts, or as a class when the clone is expanded.

TRBJ1-2 TRBV12-5 . 14 . TGTGCTAGTGGTTTGACCCTACCGGGTTATGGCTACACCTTC CASGLTLPGYGYTF
TRBJ2-7 TRBV19 . 14 . TGTGCCAGTACCCCTGAGGCTAGCCGGGGCGAGCAGTACTTC CASTPEASRGEQYF
TRBJ1-5 TRBV28 TRBD1 15 . TGTGCCAGCAGCTCCGGGACAGCCGCAAATCAGCCCCAGCATTTT CASSSGTAANQPQHF
TRBJ1-1 TRBV19 . 15 . TGTGCCAGTAGTATAGCAGGGCAGGGGTACACTGAAGCTTTCTTT CASSIAGQGYTEAFF
TRBJ2-7 TRBV15 TRBD2 15 . TGTGCCACCAGCAGAACCGGGACTAGGTCCTACGAGCAGTACTTC CATSRTGTRSYEQYF
TRBJ1-4 TRBV28 . 12 . TGTGCCAGCAGGGGTCAGGGGGAAAAACTGTTTTTT CASRGQGEKLFF
TRBJ2-7 TRBV4-1 TRBD2 17 . TGCGCCAGCAGCCTCGGGACTAGCGGGAGGACGGGCTACGAGCAGTACTTC CASSLGTSGRTGYEQYF
TRBJ1-2 TRBV30 . 12 few TGTGCCTGCACAGACAGTTTGGTTGGCTACACCTTC CACTDSLVGYTF
TRBJ1-3 TRBV15 . 13 . TGTGCCACCAGCAGAGATCCCCTCGGGACCATATATTTT CATSRDPLGTIYF
TRBJ1-5 TRBV27 . 13 . TGTGCCAGCAGTTTATGGAGCAGCGAGCCCCAGCATTTT CASSLWSSEPQHF
TRBJ2-3 TRBV28 . 15 . TGTGCCAGCAGACCTATAGCGTACAGCACAGATACGCAGTATTTT CASRPIAYSTDTQYF